This entry lists 17 T cell receptor beta chains sequenced from one sample in a study of cytomegalovirus exposure and HLA in healthy donors. The study ran its PCR with 60 Vbeta and 13 Jbeta primers. Repertoires were generated with immunoSEQ multiplex PCR, while TCRdb's copy carries only in-frame clones and drops some. The sample has around 140,000 clones; around 80% are singletons. Sequenced: PBMCs. The receptors originated from a middle-aged man in good health and CMV-seronegative.

This chain connects TRBV19 to TRBJ2-7, with 10 bases aligning to TRBD2. J was trimmed by 4 bases and V by 5 bases; bases with no gene match: 8. Germline V lookup: CDR1 LNHDA, CDR2 SQIVND (reference sequence). This CDR3 is built from 15 residues. In DNA form, the CDR3 reads TGTGCCAGTAGTTCCCCAGCGGGAGGGGCATACGAGCAGTACTTC. Translating gives CASSSPAGGAYEQYF.

The chain joins TRBV7-3 to TRBJ2-5, with D possibly matching TRBD2 (6 bases). The CDR3 has 13 residues. V was trimmed by 4 bases and J by 5 bases, leaving 11 bases between them. CDR1 SGHTA and CDR2 FQGTGA come from the germline V gene. The CDR3 loop reads CASSSGERETQYF. The CDR3 DNA reads as TGTGCCAGCAGCTCGGGGGAGCGGGAGACCCAGTACTTC.

The chain combines TRBV6-1 with TRBJ2-1, with 9 bases identical to TRBD2. The CDR3 runs 18 residues. The germline CDR1 and CDR2 sequences are MNHNS and SASEGT. V trimming: 4 bases; J trimming: 4 bases; junction bases outside the gene matches: 14. CDR3 coding DNA: TGTGCCAGCAGTGTCATCTTTGGGCTAGCGGGACCTTACAATGAGCAGTTCTTC. Amino acids: CASSVIFGLAGPYNEQFF.

This clone was picked up one time. This chain links TRBV7-2 with TRBJ1-2; the D is unclear. The CDR3 has 13 residues. Germline lookup yields CDR1 SGHTA and CDR2 FQGNSA. Trimming pared 2 bases from V and 4 bases from J, leaving 8 bases between. CDR3 nucleotides: TGTGCCAGCAGCTTACCGGGAGGCTATGGCTACACCTTC. The encoded protein is CASSLPGGYGYTF.

The V gene is TRBV7-9, the J gene TRBJ2-7; TRBD2 might be the D (6 bases). Germline values: CDR1 SEHNR, CDR2 FQNEAQ (reference sequence). This CDR3 region has 14 residues. V lost 4 bases, J lost 3 bases, and 13 bases lay in between. DNA for the CDR3: TGTGCCAGCAGCTCCGGGACTCCCTACTACGAGCAGTACTTC. It is translated as CASSSGTPYYEQYF. Based on the CDR3 plus reference TRBV7-9 and TRBJ2-7, the full variable domain is DTGVSQNPRHKITKRGQNVTFRCDPISEHNRLYWYRQTLGQGPEFLTYFQNEAQLEKSRLLSDRFSAERPKGSFSTLEIQRTEQGDSAMYLCASSSGTPYYEQYFGPGTRLTVT.

The chain has TRBV12-5 and TRBJ2-5; perhaps TRBD1 as D (6 bases). Looked up from germline, CDR1 is LGHNT and CDR2 is FRNRAP. Trimming shortened V by 1 base and J by 11 bases, and 14 bases separated the two germline ends. This CDR3 is 13 amino acids long. The CDR3 loop is CASGLELGQKQYF. The CDR3 coding sequence is TGTGCTAGTGGTTTGGAACTTGGACAGAAGCAGTACTTC.

In its sample, this clone was seen a few times. The chain has TRBV5-1 and TRBJ2-2, with 11 bases matching TRBD1. This CDR3 is 16 amino acids long. The junction had 1 base not matched to a gene; V was cut back by 0 bases and J by 3 bases. Germline assignment: CDR1 SGHRS and CDR2 YFSETQ. Here the CDR3 DNA reads TGCGCCAGCAGCTTGGGGACAGGGGGCTACACCGGGGAGCTGTTTTTT. It codes for CASSLGTGGYTGELFF.

J is TRBJ2-5 and V is TRBV28, with 8 bases that match TRBD1. This CDR3 is 13 amino acids long. The trim removed 6 bases at V and 5 bases at J, leaving 5 bases unmatched. Germline CDR1 reads MDHEN; CDR2 reads SYDVKM. The CDR3: CASSMTGAETQYF. CDR3 coding DNA: TGTGCCAGCAGCATGACAGGGGCGGAGACCCAGTACTTC.

The chain has TRBV6-5 and TRBJ2-7; the D gene is possibly TRBD2 (5 bases). Germline lookup yields CDR1 MNHEY and CDR2 SVGAGI. The CDR3 has 16 residues. The germline V and J ends were trimmed by 0 bases and 1 base, with 13 bases remaining between them. CDR3 nucleotides: TGTGCCAGCAGTTACTCCACGGGGTTCCGTTCCTACGAGCAGTACTTC. It translates to CASSYSTGFRSYEQYF.

The chain has TRBV11-3 and TRBJ2-1, with D maybe TRBD2 (6 bases). V lost 1 base to trimming and J lost 4 bases, with 11 bases between them. In germline, CDR1 is SGHNT, CDR2 YENEEA. This CDR3 has 15 residues. The CDR3 loop reads CASSLGSGAYNEQFF. CDR3 sequence (DNA): TGTGCCAGCAGCTTAGGTAGCGGAGCTTACAATGAGCAGTTCTTC.

This chain uses TRBV7-9 with TRBJ1-1; TRBD1 is a possible D gene (6 bases). CDR1 is SEHNR and CDR2 is FQNEAQ in the germline V gene (reference sequence). The length of the CDR3 is 13 residues. The germline V and J ends were trimmed by 4 bases and 10 bases, with 16 bases remaining between them. CDR3 sequence reads: CASSSGAGTRAFF. The CDR3 DNA sequence: TGTGCCAGCAGCTCTGGGGCCGGGACACGAGCTTTCTTT.

The chain has TRBV18 and TRBJ2-7; D possibly corresponds to TRBD2 (6 bases). This CDR3 has 14 residues. Germline loops: CDR1 KGHSH, CDR2 LQKENI. Trimming shortened V by 5 bases and J by 4 bases, and 15 bases separated the two germline ends. This CDR3 reads CASSISGDTYEQYF. CDR3 coding DNA: TGTGCCAGCTCAATTTCGGGAGACACTTACGAGCAGTACTTC.

This clone was detected ten times or more. The V and J genes are TRBV6-1 and TRBJ2-3; D is unresolved. Trimming removed 5 bases from V and 2 bases from J, with 8 bases in between. The germline CDR1 and CDR2 sequences are MNHNS and SASEGT. CDR3 size: 13 residues. The DNA of the CDR3 is TGTGCCAGCAGTTTGGAGATCACAGATACGCAGTATTTT. It translates to CASSLEITDTQYF.

The DNA for the CDR3 is TGTGCCTGGAGTCCTTCAACTCCTCGGGAGCCCCAGCATTTT. Protein sequence: CAWSPSTPREPQHF. The rearrangement links TRBV30 to TRBJ1-5, with no clear D. Trimming left V 2 bases short and J 8 bases short, with 16 bases between. From germline, CDR1 is GTSNPN and CDR2 SVGIG (reference sequence). This CDR3 is built from 14 residues.

In this sample, this clone turned up a few times. The chain employs TRBV2 and TRBJ1-5; 8 positions agree with TRBD1. The CDR3 totals 14 residues. The trim removed 5 bases at V and 5 bases at J, leaving 5 bases unmatched. The germline V gene encodes CDR1 SNHLY and CDR2 FYNNEI. The CDR3 loop is CASSTDRADQPQHF. CDR3 coding DNA: TGTGCCAGCAGTACGGACAGGGCCGATCAGCCCCAGCATTTT.

This chain links TRBV30 with TRBJ1-1; 9 positions match TRBD1. The CDR3 covers 15 residues. V lost 2 bases and J lost 5; bases outside the gene matches: 9. The germline V gene has CDR1 GTSNPN and CDR2 SVGIG (reference sequence). DNA for the CDR3: TGTGCCTGGAGTTACCCCGGGACAGGGTGGACTGAAGCTTTCTTT. This translates into CAWSYPGTGWTEAFF.

The rearrangement uses TRBV28 and TRBJ1-4, with 7 bases fitting TRBD1. V dropped 6 bases and J dropped 8; count of bases not matched to a gene: 15. The germline V gene has CDR1 MDHEN and CDR2 SYDVKM. The CDR3 is 16 residues long. The CDR3 bases are TGTGCCAGCAGCGCCACAGGGGCGCTCCTGGAGGAAAAACTGTTTTTT. Translation: CASSATGALLEEKLFF.